This entry describes one T cell receptor (beta chain). This entry comes from a study of CD8 T cells in Susac syndrome. The CDR3 is 13 residues long. Germline trimming cut 2 bases from V and 6 bases from J; bases unmatched to any gene: 1. The germline gives CDR1 SGHTA, CDR2 FQGNSA. Random-hexamer reverse transcription was applied to roughly 0.45 to 1 ug RNA. TCRdb independently ran MiXCR on the immunoSEQ multiplex PCR reads; one entry per CDR3 protein. There are 150,000 to 200,000 distinct CDR3 sequences in the sample; around 95% occur only once, and under 0.15% lies in the top ten. The chain is built from TRBV7-2 and TRBJ2-7, with TRBD2 matching over 10 bases. The sequence was collected from a human donor in good health. Source material: CD4+ T cells from PBMCs. CDR3 sequence: CASSLRLAGEQYF. The CDR3 DNA reads as TGTGCCAGCAGCTTACGACTAGCGGGCGAGCAGTACTTC. Using reference TRBV7-2 and TRBJ2-7 for the parts outside the CDR3, the full variable domain is GAGVSQSPSNKVTEKGKDVELRCDPISGHTALYWYRQSLGQGLEFLIYFQGNSAPDKSGLPSDRFSAERTGGSVSTLTIQRTQQEDSAVYLCASSLRLAGEQYFGPGTRLTVT.